Below are 29 T cell receptor beta chains sequenced from a single sample in a study of cytomegalovirus exposure and HLA in healthy donors. Primers for the PCR totalled 60 Vbeta and 13 Jbeta. Clones were read by immunoSEQ multiplex PCR, and TCRdb kept only the in-frame ones, dropping some. The top ten clones hold about 3% of a sample with 200,000 to 250,000 clones, approximately 80% of them seen once. The sample comprised PBMCs. These receptor sequences come from a man aged 25 to 45 in good health and CMV-seronegative.

This rearrangement joins TRBV19 to TRBJ1-6; D possibly corresponds to TRBD1 (5 bases). Germline values: CDR1 LNHDA, CDR2 SQIVND (reference sequence). Between the trimmed V and J ends, which lost 8 bases and 3 bases, there was a span of 11 bases. This CDR3 comprises 14 residues. CDR3 amino acids: CASRGHHYNSPLHF. For the CDR3, the DNA is TGTGCCAGTCGTGGACACCACTATAATTCACCCCTCCACTTT.

The chain combines TRBV6-5 with TRBJ2-7, with TRBD1 identical over 7 bases. Germline V gene sequence: CDR1 MNHEY, CDR2 SVGAGI. The CDR3 has 14 amino acids. V lost 2 bases, J lost 5 bases, and 6 bases stayed unmatched. The CDR3 bases are TGTGCCAGCAGTTACCAGGGGGAGACCGACGAGCAGTACTTC. Translating gives CASSYQGETDEQYF.

The V gene is TRBV21-1, the J gene TRBJ2-7; the table gives TRBD1 as D, unverified against the DNA. TRBV21-1 is a documented pseudogene. CDR3 length equals 14 residues. The CDR3 spells CASSKEQDGYEQYF. DNA of the CDR3: TGTGCCAGCAGCAAAGAACAGGATGGCTACGAGCAGTACTTC.

This clone was counted once. The chain joins TRBV2 to TRBJ2-3, with 11 bases aligning to TRBD2. Germline V CDR1 and CDR2: SNHLY, FYNNEI. The V and J ends lost 10 bases and 2 bases, in that order; junction bases with no gene match: 8. This CDR3 is 15 amino acids long. The DNA of the CDR3 is TGTGCCACTCAACTAGCGGGGGACTTCACAGATACGCAGTATTTT. As protein: CATQLAGDFTDTQYF. Full variable domain (missing parts from reference TRBV2 and TRBJ2-3): EPEVTQTPSHQVTQMGQEVILRCVPISNHLYFYWYRQILGQKVEFLVSFYNNEISEKSEIFDDQFSVERPDGSNFTLKIRSTKLEDSAMYFCATQLAGDFTDTQYFGPGTRLTVL.

This chain connects TRBV6-5 to TRBJ1-1; tentative D call: TRBD1 (6 bases). The germline CDR1 and CDR2 sequences are MNHEY and SVGAGI. The CDR3 is made up of 14 amino acids. V shed 7 bases and J shed 1 base, with 13 bases lying between them. CDR3 DNA: TGTGCCAGCAAACTACAGGGTAGGAACACTGAAGCTTTCTTT. Translated: CASKLQGRNTEAFF.

The chain links TRBV6-1 to TRBJ1-1; D is unresolved. V was trimmed by 6 bases and J by 7 bases, leaving 9 bases between them. Germline assignment: CDR1 MNHNS and CDR2 SASEGT. This CDR3 contains 11 residues. CDR3: CASSGVGEAFF. The CDR3 DNA sequence: TGTGCCAGCAGCGGTGTTGGTGAAGCTTTCTTT.

This clone appeared once. V usage is TRBV14 and J usage is TRBJ2-1; no clear D gene. There are 14 residues in the CDR3. Germline lookup yields CDR1 SGHDN and CDR2 FVKESK. Trimming took off 5 bases at V and 0 bases at J, with 8 bases between the two ends. This CDR3 reads CASSFTVSYNEQFF. CDR3 in DNA: TGTGCCAGCAGCTTCACAGTCTCCTACAATGAGCAGTTCTTC.

The gene calls are TRBV28 and TRBJ2-5; D might be TRBD1 (6 bases). The DNA end is a closer match to TRBJ2-7, so the J assignment may be wrong. Germline V gives CDR1 MDHEN, CDR2 SYDVKM. The CDR3 totals 15 residues. The CDR3 DNA follows: TGTGCCAGCAGTGCTACAGGGAAATGGTCCCACGAGCAGTACTTC. This gives the protein CASSATGKWSHEQYF.

CDR3 region: CASRRAEGAQPYEQYF. The DNA for the CDR3 is TGTGCCAGCCGTAGGGCCGAGGGGGCGCAGCCCTACGAGCAGTACTTC. The chain joins TRBV7-2 to TRBJ2-7, with 7 bases aligning to TRBD1. There are 16 residues in the CDR3. The germline CDR1 and CDR2 sequences are SGHTA and FQGNSA. Trimming removed 8 bases from V and 2 bases from J; junction bases left unmatched: 15.

The chain links TRBV9 to TRBJ2-1, with 7 bases aligning to TRBD2. There are 12 residues in the CDR3. V lost 2 bases to trimming and J lost 8 bases; unmatched junction nucleotides: 1. Per the germline V gene, CDR1 is SGDLS and CDR2 is YYNGEE. The CDR3 DNA reads TGTGCCAGCAGCGTCGGGGGGTATGAGCAGTTCTTC. Protein product: CASSVGGYEQFF.

The gene calls are TRBV10-3 and TRBJ1-1; D perhaps matches TRBD1 (5 bases). The CDR3 runs to 15 residues. Trimming stripped 4 bases from V and 3 bases from J, with 15 bases between. CDR1 is ENHRY, CDR2 SYGVKD, per germline. CDR3 DNA sequence: TGTGCCATCAGTGGGGGCGGCTACGGATACACTGAAGCTTTCTTT. Translation gives CAISGGGYGYTEAFF.

V usage is TRBV4-3 and J usage is TRBJ2-2, with a tentative D call TRBD2 (5 bases). Germline V gene lookup returns CDR1 LGHNA and CDR2 YSLEER. The CDR3 loop spans 19 amino acids. The V end was cut by 1 base, the J end by 4 bases, with 22 bases between. The CDR3 spells CASSQASLAPLVSTGELFF. As DNA, the CDR3 is TGCGCCAGCAGCCAAGCCTCCCTCGCCCCACTAGTGAGCACCGGGGAGCTGTTTTTT.

The chain carries TRBV6-6 and TRBJ2-7; 8 bases are a match to TRBD1. In germline, CDR1 is MNHNY, CDR2 SVGAGI (reference sequence). This CDR3 contains 16 residues. The V gene end was trimmed by 6 bases and the J gene end by 2 bases; junction bases not matched to a gene: 12. This chain's CDR3 is CASRLKGQGGPYEQYF. The CDR3 DNA is TGTGCCAGCAGACTAAAAGGACAGGGAGGTCCCTACGAGCAGTACTTC.

The table lists this clone with a few counts. Germline and junction disagree at one end, which may indicate a read error. The rearrangement links TRBV7-9 to TRBJ1-1, with D perhaps TRBD1 (5 bases). Germline CDR1 and CDR2: SEHNR and FQNEAQ (reference sequence). The CDR3 consists of 15 residues. The CDR3 loop is CSSSLAPGMNTEAFF. CDR3 DNA: TGTTCCAGCAGCTTAGCCCCAGGGATGAACACTGAAGCTTTCTTT.

This rearrangement joins TRBV6-5 to TRBJ1-2, with D perhaps TRBD1 (6 bases). The V gene lost 2 bases and the J gene lost 6 bases, with 10 bases spanning the gap. Germline-derived CDR1 and CDR2 are MNHEY and SVGAGI. The CDR3 runs 13 residues. CDR3: CASSYGGWNGYTF. In DNA, the CDR3 is TGTGCCAGCAGTTACGGGGGCTGGAATGGCTACACCTTC.

This chain uses TRBV7-6 with TRBJ2-5, with TRBD1 matching 7 bases. From germline, CDR1 is SGHVS and CDR2 FNYEAQ. CDR3 length equals 14 residues. Trimming cost V 4 bases and J 0 bases; bases outside gene matches: 2. CDR3 in DNA: TGTGCCAGCAGCTCAGGGGGATACCAAGAGACCCAGTACTTC. This encodes CASSSGGYQETQYF.

This clone was seen a few times. J is TRBJ2-3 and V is TRBV6-6, with D hard to call. V lost 7 bases and J 2 bases, leaving 13 bases between the germline ends. This CDR3 comprises 14 residues. Germline-derived CDR1 and CDR2 are MNHNY and SVGAGI (reference sequence). The CDR3 here is CASTAVAPTDTQYF. DNA of the CDR3: TGTGCCAGCACTGCAGTAGCTCCCACAGATACGCAGTATTTT.

This chain connects TRBV6-1 to TRBJ2-7, with 8 positions matching TRBD1. The CDR3 contains 14 residues. Per the germline V gene, CDR1 is MNHNS and CDR2 is SASEGT. The J segment lost 1 base and the V segment lost 7 bases, leaving 6 bases of the junction unmatched. The CDR3: CASNQDRASYEQYF. The CDR3 region has the DNA TGTGCCAGCAATCAGGACAGGGCTTCCTACGAGCAGTACTTC.

The sample holds a few counts of this clone. The chain employs TRBV4-3 and TRBJ2-2, with D tentatively TRBD2 (6 bases). The CDR3 covers 14 residues. Germline V gene sequence: CDR1 LGHNA, CDR2 YSLEER. V was cut by 0 bases and J by 7 bases, with 9 bases left in between. The CDR3 nucleotides are TGCGCCAGCAGCCAAGATCGGGGGAGCGGGGAGCTGTTTTTT. As protein: CASSQDRGSGELFF.

The chain combines TRBV7-9 with TRBJ2-1; 11 bases agree with TRBD2. The germline CDR1 and CDR2 sequences are SEHNR and FQNEAQ (reference sequence). The length of the CDR3 is 18 residues. Trimming cost V 4 bases and J 4 bases; bases outside gene matches: 12. The CDR3 DNA reads as TGTGCCAGCAGCTCACCCGCTAGCGGGGGGTCCGCATACAATGAGCAGTTCTTC. Its translation is CASSSPASGGSAYNEQFF.

V gene TRBV6-5 combines with J gene TRBJ2-3; D gene uncertain. Germline CDR1 MNHEY, CDR2 SVGAGI. CDR3 length: 13 residues. V was cut by 6 bases and J by 1 base, with 8 bases left in between. CDR3 sequence (DNA): TGTGCCAGCAGACGACGGGGCACAGATACGCAGTATTTT. It specifies CASRRRGTDTQYF.

This chain links TRBV4-1 with TRBJ1-1; 8 bases are a match to TRBD1. CDR1 and CDR2 from the germline V gene are MGHRA and YSYEKL. V gave up 5 bases and J gave up 3 bases; unmatched junction bases: 11. This CDR3 has 16 residues. The CDR3 DNA reads TGCGCCAGCAGCAACCGGGACAGGTGGGGGTACACTGAAGCTTTCTTT. Protein: CASSNRDRWGYTEAFF.

This clone was counted between two and nine times. The chain combines TRBV5-4 with TRBJ2-7; 9 bases align to TRBD2. The germline V gene has CDR1 SGHNT and CDR2 YYREEE (reference sequence). V dropped 2 bases and J dropped 4; count of bases not matched to a gene: 4. The CDR3 runs to 14 residues. CDR3 residues: CASSFDLAGYEQYF. CDR3 sequence (DNA): TGTGCCAGCAGCTTTGACCTAGCGGGGTACGAGCAGTACTTC.

This sequence joins TRBV25-1 and TRBJ1-1; possible D gene TRBD1, 6 bases. Trimming shortened V by 9 bases and J by 1 base, and 21 bases separated the two germline ends. The germline V gene encodes CDR1 MGHDK and CDR2 SYGVNS. The CDR3 loop spans 16 amino acids. In DNA, the CDR3 is TGTGCCAGTTCTACAGGGATACCTGAAGGGAACACTGAAGCTTTCTTT. Protein: CASSTGIPEGNTEAFF.

The rearrangement links TRBV5-6 to TRBJ2-1; 11 bases map to TRBD1. The CDR3 spans 13 residues. J gave up 8 bases and V 4 bases, and 2 bases lay outside the gene matches. Germline CDR1 reads SGHDT; CDR2 reads YYEEEE. CDR3 nucleotides: TGTGCCAGCAGCAGGACAGGGGGCTATGAGCAGTTCTTC. Amino acids: CASSRTGGYEQFF.

V is TRBV9 and J is TRBJ1-6, with D possibly being TRBD1 (6 bases). The CDR3 has 17 amino acids. In germline, CDR1 is SGDLS, CDR2 YYNGEE. Trimming took 4 bases from V and 0 from J, leaving 14 bases between them. The CDR3 loop is CASSPSRGSSYNSPLHF. The CDR3 DNA reads TGTGCCAGCAGCCCCAGCAGGGGAAGCTCCTATAATTCACCCCTCCACTTT.

This chain links TRBV28 with TRBJ2-7; 9 positions match TRBD1. There are 18 residues in the CDR3. V was pared by 3 bases and J by 2 bases, with 14 bases of the junction left unmatched. Germline CDR1 reads MDHEN; CDR2 reads SYDVKM. This CDR3 reads CASSFVLGTGRETYEQYF. In nucleotides, the CDR3 is TGTGCCAGCAGTTTTGTTCTCGGGACAGGGCGAGAAACCTACGAGCAGTACTTC.

CDR3 bases: TGTGCCAGCAGCTTAGGACAGGGCCACGAGCAGTACTTC. Translated, it gives CASSLGQGHEQYF. J is TRBJ2-7 and V is TRBV7-9; the match to TRBD1 covers 7 bases. J lost 5 bases, V lost 1 base, and 2 bases had no gene match. This CDR3 has 13 residues. Per the germline V gene, CDR1 is SEHNR and CDR2 is FQNEAQ (reference sequence).

This sequence joins TRBV5-1 and TRBJ2-1; D might be TRBD1 (6 bases). This CDR3 is built from 14 residues. Germline CDR1 reads SGHRS; CDR2 reads YFSETQ. V shed 0 bases and J shed 4 bases, with 8 bases lying between them. CDR3 bases: TGCGCCAGCAGCTTGGGAGGGGGTTACAATGAGCAGTTCTTC. It yields the protein CASSLGGGYNEQFF.